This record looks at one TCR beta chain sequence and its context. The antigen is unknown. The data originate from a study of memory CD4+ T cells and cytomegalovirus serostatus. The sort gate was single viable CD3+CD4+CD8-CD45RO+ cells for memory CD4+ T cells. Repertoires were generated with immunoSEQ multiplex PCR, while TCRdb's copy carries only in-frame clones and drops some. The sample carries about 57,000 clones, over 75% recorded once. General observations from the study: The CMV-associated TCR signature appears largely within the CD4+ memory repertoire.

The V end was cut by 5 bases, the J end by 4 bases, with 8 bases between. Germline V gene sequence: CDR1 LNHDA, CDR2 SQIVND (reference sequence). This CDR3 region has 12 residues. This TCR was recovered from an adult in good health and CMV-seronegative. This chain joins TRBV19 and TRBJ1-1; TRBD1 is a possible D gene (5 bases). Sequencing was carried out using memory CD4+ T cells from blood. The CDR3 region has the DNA TGTGCCAGTAGTTACGGGGGCACTGAAGCTTTCTTT. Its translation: CASSYGGTEAFF. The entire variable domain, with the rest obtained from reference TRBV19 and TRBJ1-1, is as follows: DGGITQSPKYLFRKEGQNVTLSCEQNLNHDAMYWYRQDPGQGLRLIYYSQIVNDFQKGDIAEGYSVSREKKESFPLTVTSAQKNPTAFYLCASSYGGTEAFFGQGTRLTVV.